One and the same sample provided the 15 T cell receptor beta chains below, sequenced in a study of regulatory T cells in long-lasting Graves disease. Documented time point: newly diagnosed GD, antithyroid drugs for less than 3 months. After RNA was extracted from PBMCs, the TCR library was made from it. Relying on iRepertoire HTBI primers and Arm-PCR of CDR3 regions, the team built TCR beta libraries. TCRdb processed the multiplex PCR reads anew with MiXCR; each CDR3 protein has one entry. Seen here are 300,000 to 400,000 distinct CDR3 sequences, roughly 15% observed once, and the top ten hold approximately 22%. The source was peripheral blood mononuclear cells (PBMCs), collected at new diagnosis, from a patient treated with antithyroid drugs. These receptors were taken from a female donor with Graves disease.

This chain uses TRBV10-3 with TRBJ2-2, with 12 bases fitting TRBD1. The CDR3 spans 20 residues. J lost 1 base, V lost 5 bases, and 14 bases had no gene match. The germline CDR1 and CDR2 sequences are ENHRY and SYGVKD. This CDR3 is CAISLTSPGQGAQNTGELFF. DNA for the CDR3: TGTGCCATCAGTCTTACTAGTCCGGGACAGGGGGCGCAGAACACCGGGGAGCTGTTTTTT.

This clonotype was picked up many times. V gene TRBV27 combines with J gene TRBJ2-7; TRBD2 is a possible D gene (5 bases). Germline CDR1 reads MNHEY; CDR2 reads SMNVEV (reference sequence). CDR3 length: 11 residues. V was trimmed by 4 bases and J by 5 bases, leaving 6 bases between them. The CDR3 reads CASSYGDEQYF. In DNA, the CDR3 is TGTGCCAGCAGTTACGGGGACGAGCAGTACTTC.

Many counts were recorded for this clonotype. The chain employs TRBV3-1 and TRBJ2-1; D not certain. Trimming stripped 6 bases from V and 6 bases from J, with 18 bases between. This CDR3 region has 15 residues. Germline V gene data show CDR1 as LGHDT and CDR2 as YNNKEL (reference sequence). CDR3 DNA sequence: TGTGCCAGCAGTCCCTTAAGACCTCAGAGCAATGAGCAGTTCTTC. Protein: CASSPLRPQSNEQFF.

This clonotype was seen many times. This chain connects TRBV12-3 or TRBV12-4 to TRBJ1-2; 8 bases are shared with TRBD1. This CDR3 region has 14 residues. The V segment lost 5 bases and the J segment 5 bases; nucleotides outside the gene matches: 7. CDR3 in amino acids: CASSPPTGGYGYTF. The CDR3 DNA reads as TGTGCCAGCAGTCCACCTACAGGGGGGTATGGCTACACCTTC.

This clonotype came up many times. The chain couples TRBV2 to TRBJ1-1, with TRBD1 as a possible D gene (5 bases). Germline V lookup: CDR1 SNHLY, CDR2 FYNNEI. CDR3 length: 10 amino acids. Trimming removed 4 bases from V and 10 bases from J, with 7 bases in between. This chain's CDR3 is CASSAGGAFF. The CDR3 region has the DNA TGTGCCAGCAGTGCTGGGGGAGCTTTCTTT. Together with reference TRBV2 and TRBJ1-1, the CDR3 gives the full variable domain: EPEVTQTPSHQVTQMGQEVILRCVPISNHLYFYWYRQILGQKVEFLVSFYNNEISEKSEIFDDQFSVERPDGSNFTLKIRSTKLEDSAMYFCASSAGGAFFGQGTRLTVV.

This clonotype appeared many times. The V call is TRBV7-9, the J call TRBJ2-5; TRBD1 matches 11 bases. The CDR3 length is 15 residues. V shed 4 bases and J 5 bases; nucleotides not matched to a gene: 6. Germline CDR1 is SEHNR and CDR2 is FQNEAQ (reference sequence). The CDR3: CASSSRTGGLETQYF. The CDR3 DNA sequence: TGTGCCAGCAGCTCCCGGACAGGGGGCTTGGAGACCCAGTACTTC.

This clonotype has just a few counts. This chain uses TRBV4-3 with TRBJ2-7; TRBD2 aligns across 9 bases. V shed 4 bases and J 0 bases; nucleotides not matched to a gene: 7. The CDR3 spans 16 residues. Looked up from germline, CDR1 is LGHNA and CDR2 is YSLEER. Written as DNA, the CDR3 is TGCGCCAGCAGCCTCGGAAGCGGGAGGTTCTCCTACGAGCAGTACTTC. Translated, it gives CASSLGSGRFSYEQYF.

J is TRBJ2-5 and V is TRBV9; 11 bases agree with TRBD1. V gave up 0 bases and J gave up 4 bases; unmatched junction bases: 5. CDR3 length equals 16 residues. Germline V gives CDR1 SGDLS, CDR2 YYNGEE. DNA of the CDR3: TGTGCCAGCAGCGTAGGAGGTGGGACAGGGGGAGAGACCCAGTACTTC. Encoded protein: CASSVGGGTGGETQYF.

This clonotype was found many times. The CDR3 nucleotides are TGTGCCAGCAGCTCTCCCATAGGGGACGGGGGTAGCACAGATACGCAGTATTTT. It translates to CASSSPIGDGGSTDTQYF. The chain employs TRBV7-2 and TRBJ2-3, with D possibly being TRBD2 (6 bases). The ends were cut back, 4 bases at V and 0 bases at J, with 20 bases in the middle. The germline V gene encodes CDR1 SGHTA and CDR2 FQGNSA. CDR3 length: 18 residues.

This clonotype was detected ten times or more. The chain uses TRBV11-2 and TRBJ2-1, with D unclear. CDR1 and CDR2 from the germline V gene are SGHAT and FQNNGV. The length of the CDR3 is 13 residues. Trimming took off 5 bases at V and 5 bases at J, with 10 bases between the two ends. CDR3 bases: TGTGCCAGCAGCCCGGACCGTAACAATGAGCAGTTCTTC. This sequence encodes CASSPDRNNEQFF.

This clonotype was counted many times. The chain couples TRBV6-1 to TRBJ2-1, with a weak D call TRBD1 (5 bases). The CDR3 spans 14 residues. The germline V and J ends were trimmed by 3 bases and 6 bases, with 12 bases remaining between them. Germline V gene sequence: CDR1 MNHNS, CDR2 SASEGT. This CDR3 reads CASSEAGIANEQFF. The CDR3 DNA reads TGTGCCAGCAGTGAGGCAGGGATTGCCAATGAGCAGTTCTTC.

This clonotype was observed at least ten times. This sequence joins TRBV20-1 and TRBJ2-7, with D unresolved. V was pared by 3 bases and J by 3 bases, with 12 bases between. CDR3 length: 13 amino acids. CDR1 is DFQATT and CDR2 is SNEGSKA in the germline V gene (reference sequence). Written as DNA, the CDR3 is TGCAGTGCTAGTGGACGGCTTGACTACGAGCAGTACTTC. Its protein product is CSASGRLDYEQYF.

This clonotype was detected only a few times. This chain connects TRBV12-3 or TRBV12-4 to TRBJ1-2; 8 bases fit TRBD1. The CDR3 has 15 residues. The trim removed 1 base at V and 6 bases at J, leaving 7 bases unmatched. CDR3: CASSLGRGRSDGYTF. CDR3 bases: TGTGCCAGCAGTTTAGGCAGGGGGCGGTCAGATGGCTACACCTTC.

This clonotype was counted many times. This CDR3 reads CASSLRSANEKLFF. Written as DNA, the CDR3 is TGCGCCAGCAGCTTGAGGTCCGCCAATGAAAAACTGTTTTTT. This chain uses TRBV5-1 with TRBJ1-4; D is uncertain. Per germline, CDR1 SGHRS and CDR2 YFSETQ. V lost 1 base and J lost 5, with 9 bases in between. CDR3 length equals 14 residues.

Many counts were recorded for this clonotype. DNA of the CDR3: TGTGCCAGCAGTCCACTGGGAGCTGCGGGAGGCCCCGATGAGCAGTTCTTC. Encoded protein: CASSPLGAAGGPDEQFF. This sequence joins TRBV27 and TRBJ2-1, with TRBD2 matching 8 bases. The CDR3 totals 17 residues. V trimming: 5 bases; J trimming: 8 bases; junction bases outside the gene matches: 17. Germline V gene lookup returns CDR1 MNHEY and CDR2 SMNVEV (reference sequence).